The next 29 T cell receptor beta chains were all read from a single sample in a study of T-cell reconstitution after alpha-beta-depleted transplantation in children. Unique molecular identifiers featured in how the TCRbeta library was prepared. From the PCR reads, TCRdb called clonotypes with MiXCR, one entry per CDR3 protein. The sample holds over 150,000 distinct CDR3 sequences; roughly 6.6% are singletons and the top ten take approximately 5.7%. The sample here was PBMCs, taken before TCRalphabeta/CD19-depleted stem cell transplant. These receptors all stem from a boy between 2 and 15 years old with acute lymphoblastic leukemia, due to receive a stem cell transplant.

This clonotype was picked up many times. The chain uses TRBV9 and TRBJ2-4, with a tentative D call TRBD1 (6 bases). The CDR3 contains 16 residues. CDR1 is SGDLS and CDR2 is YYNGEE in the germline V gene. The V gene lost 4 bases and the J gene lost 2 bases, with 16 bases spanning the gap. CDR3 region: CASSPQDSSTKNIQYF. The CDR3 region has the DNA TGTGCCAGCAGCCCCCAGGACAGTTCAACCAAAAACATTCAGTACTTC.

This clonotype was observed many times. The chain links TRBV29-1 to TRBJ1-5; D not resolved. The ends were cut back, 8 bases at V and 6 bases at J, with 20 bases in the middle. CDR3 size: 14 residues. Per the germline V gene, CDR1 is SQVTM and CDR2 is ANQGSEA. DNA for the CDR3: TGCAGCATTCACAATTCTCTAATCACTCAGCCCCAGCATTTT. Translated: CSIHNSLITQPQHF.

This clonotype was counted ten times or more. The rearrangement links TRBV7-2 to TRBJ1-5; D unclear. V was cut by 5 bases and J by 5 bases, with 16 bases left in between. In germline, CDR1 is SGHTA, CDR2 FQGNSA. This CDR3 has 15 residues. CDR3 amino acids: CASSLTWRVDQPQHF. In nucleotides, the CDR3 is TGTGCCAGCAGCCTAACTTGGAGGGTGGATCAGCCCCAGCATTTT.

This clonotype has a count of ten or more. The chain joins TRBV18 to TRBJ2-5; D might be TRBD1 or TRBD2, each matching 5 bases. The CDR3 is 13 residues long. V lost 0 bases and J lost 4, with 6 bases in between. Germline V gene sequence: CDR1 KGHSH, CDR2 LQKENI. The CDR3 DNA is TGTGCCAGCTCACCACCGAGGGGAGAGACCCAGTACTTC. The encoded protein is CASSPPRGETQYF.

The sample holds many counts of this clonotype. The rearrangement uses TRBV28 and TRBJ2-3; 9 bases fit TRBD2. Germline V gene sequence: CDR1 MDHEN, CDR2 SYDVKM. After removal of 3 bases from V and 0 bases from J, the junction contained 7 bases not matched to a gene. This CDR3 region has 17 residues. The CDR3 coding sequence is TGTGCCAGCAGTTTGACGTCTAGCGGGGCTAGCACAGATACGCAGTATTTT. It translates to CASSLTSSGASTDTQYF.

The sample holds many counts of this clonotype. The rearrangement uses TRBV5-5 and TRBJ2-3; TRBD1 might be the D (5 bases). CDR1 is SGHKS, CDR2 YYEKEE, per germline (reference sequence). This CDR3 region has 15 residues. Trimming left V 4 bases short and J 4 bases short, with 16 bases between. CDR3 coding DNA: TGTGCCAGCAGCGCCCCGGCAGGGATGGCAGATACGCAGTATTTT. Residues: CASSAPAGMADTQYF.

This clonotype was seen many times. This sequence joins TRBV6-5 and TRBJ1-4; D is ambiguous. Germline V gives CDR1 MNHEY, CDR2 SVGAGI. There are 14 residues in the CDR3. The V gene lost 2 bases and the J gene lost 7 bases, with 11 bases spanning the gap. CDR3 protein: CASSYTLRSEKLFF. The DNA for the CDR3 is TGTGCCAGCAGTTACACGCTCCGCAGTGAAAAACTGTTTTTT.

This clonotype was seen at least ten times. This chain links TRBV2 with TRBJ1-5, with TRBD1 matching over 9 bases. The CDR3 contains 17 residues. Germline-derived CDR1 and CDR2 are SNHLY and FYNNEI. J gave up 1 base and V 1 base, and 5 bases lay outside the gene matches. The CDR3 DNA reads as TGTGCCAGCAGTGAAGAAGGACAGGGGATGAGCAATCAGCCCCAGCATTTT. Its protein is CASSEEGQGMSNQPQHF. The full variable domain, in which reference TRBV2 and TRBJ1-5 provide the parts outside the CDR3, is EPEVTQTPSHQVTQMGQEVILRCVPISNHLYFYWYRQILGQKVEFLVSFYNNEISEKSEIFDDQFSVERPDGSNFTLKIRSTKLEDSAMYFCASSEEGQGMSNQPQHFGDGTRLSIL.

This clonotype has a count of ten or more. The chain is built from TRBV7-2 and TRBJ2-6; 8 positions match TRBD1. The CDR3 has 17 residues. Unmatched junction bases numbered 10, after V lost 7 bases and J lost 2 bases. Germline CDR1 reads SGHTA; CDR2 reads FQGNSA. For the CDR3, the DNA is TGTGCCAGCAACTCTGGACAGGGAGTACCTGGGGCCAACGTCCTGACTTTC. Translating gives CASNSGQGVPGANVLTF.

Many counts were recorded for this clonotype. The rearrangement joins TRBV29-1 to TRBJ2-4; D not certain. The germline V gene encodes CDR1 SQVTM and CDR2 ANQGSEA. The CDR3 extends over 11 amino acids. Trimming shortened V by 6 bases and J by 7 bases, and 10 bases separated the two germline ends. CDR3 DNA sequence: TGCAGCGTCGCCCCTGAGAACATTCAGTACTTC. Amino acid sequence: CSVAPENIQYF.

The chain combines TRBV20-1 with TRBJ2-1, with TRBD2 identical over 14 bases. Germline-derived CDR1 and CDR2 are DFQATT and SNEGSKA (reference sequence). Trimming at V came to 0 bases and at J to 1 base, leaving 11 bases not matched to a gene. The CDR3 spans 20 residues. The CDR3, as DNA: TGCAGTGCTAGAGATTACGGACTAGCGGGGGGAGGTGGTTCCTACAATGAGCAGTTCTTC. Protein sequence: CSARDYGLAGGGGSYNEQFF.

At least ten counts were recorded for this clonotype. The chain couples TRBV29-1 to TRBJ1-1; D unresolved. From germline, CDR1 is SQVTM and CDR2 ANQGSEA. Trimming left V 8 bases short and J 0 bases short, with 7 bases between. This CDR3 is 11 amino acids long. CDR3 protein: CSSIVNTEAFF. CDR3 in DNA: TGCAGCTCAATTGTGAACACTGAAGCTTTCTTT.

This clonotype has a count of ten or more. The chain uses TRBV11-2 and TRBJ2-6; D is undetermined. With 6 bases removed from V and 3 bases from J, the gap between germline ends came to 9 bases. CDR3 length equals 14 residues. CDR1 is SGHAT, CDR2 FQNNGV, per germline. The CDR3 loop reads CASSPLGGANVLTF. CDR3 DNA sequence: TGTGCCAGCAGTCCGTTAGGTGGGGCCAACGTCCTGACTTTC.

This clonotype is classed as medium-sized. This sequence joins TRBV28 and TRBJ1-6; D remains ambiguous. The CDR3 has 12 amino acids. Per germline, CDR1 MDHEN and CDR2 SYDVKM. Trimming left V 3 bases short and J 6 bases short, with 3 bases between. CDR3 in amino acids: CASSFVNSPLHF. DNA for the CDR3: TGTGCCAGCAGTTTTGTTAATTCACCCCTCCACTTT.

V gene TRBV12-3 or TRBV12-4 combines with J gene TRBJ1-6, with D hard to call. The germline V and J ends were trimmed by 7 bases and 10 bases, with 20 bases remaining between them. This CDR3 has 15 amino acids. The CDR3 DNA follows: TGTGCCAGCACCCAGATGGGGAAGGTCTTATCACCCCTCCACTTT. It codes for CASTQMGKVLSPLHF.

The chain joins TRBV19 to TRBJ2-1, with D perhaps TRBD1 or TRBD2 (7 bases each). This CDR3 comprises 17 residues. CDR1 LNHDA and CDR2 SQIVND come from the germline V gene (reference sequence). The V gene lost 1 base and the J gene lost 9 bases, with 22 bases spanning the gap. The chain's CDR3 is CASSIVPGGAQGTEQFF. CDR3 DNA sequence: TGTGCCAGTAGTATAGTCCCAGGGGGGGCGCAAGGGACTGAGCAGTTCTTC.

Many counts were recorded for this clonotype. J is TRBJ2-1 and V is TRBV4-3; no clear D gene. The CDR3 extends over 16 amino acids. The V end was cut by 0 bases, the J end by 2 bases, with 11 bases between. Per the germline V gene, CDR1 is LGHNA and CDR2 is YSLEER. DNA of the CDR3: TGCGCCAGCAGCCAAGACCCGACAAGACCCTACAATGAGCAGTTCTTC. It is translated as CASSQDPTRPYNEQFF.

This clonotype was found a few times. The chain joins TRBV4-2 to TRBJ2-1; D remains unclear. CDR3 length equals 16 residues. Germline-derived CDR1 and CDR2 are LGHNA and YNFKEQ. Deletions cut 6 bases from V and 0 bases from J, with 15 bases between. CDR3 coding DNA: TGTGCCAGCAGTAGTGACCCGGCGAGCTCCTACAATGAGCAGTTCTTC. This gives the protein CASSSDPASSYNEQFF.

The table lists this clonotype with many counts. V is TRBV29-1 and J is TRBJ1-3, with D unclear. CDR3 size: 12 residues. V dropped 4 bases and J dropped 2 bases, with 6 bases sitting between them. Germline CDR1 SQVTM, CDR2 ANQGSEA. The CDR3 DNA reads TGCAGCGTTGTGGGGACTGGAAACACCATATATTTT. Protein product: CSVVGTGNTIYF.

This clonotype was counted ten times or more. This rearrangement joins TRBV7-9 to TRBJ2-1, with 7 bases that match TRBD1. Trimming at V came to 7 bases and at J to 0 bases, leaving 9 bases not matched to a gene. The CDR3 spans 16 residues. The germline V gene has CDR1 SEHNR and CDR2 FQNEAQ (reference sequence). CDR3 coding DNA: TGTGCCAGCAACACAGGGGCCCCGAGCTCCTACAATGAGCAGTTCTTC. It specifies CASNTGAPSSYNEQFF.

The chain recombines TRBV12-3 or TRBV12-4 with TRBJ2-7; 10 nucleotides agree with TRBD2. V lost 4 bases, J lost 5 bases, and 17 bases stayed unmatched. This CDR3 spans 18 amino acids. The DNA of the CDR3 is TGTGCCAGCAGTTCCAGACTAGCGGGTGGGGTCCGTGTCGACGAGCAGTACTTC. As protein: CASSSRLAGGVRVDEQYF.

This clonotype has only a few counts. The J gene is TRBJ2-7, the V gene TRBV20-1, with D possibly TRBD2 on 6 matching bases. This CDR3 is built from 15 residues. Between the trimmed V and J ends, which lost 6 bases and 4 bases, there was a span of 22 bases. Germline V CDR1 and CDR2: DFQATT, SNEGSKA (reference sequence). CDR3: CSANGARDSAYEQYF. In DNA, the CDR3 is TGCAGTGCCAACGGGGCTCGGGACTCAGCGTACGAGCAGTACTTC.

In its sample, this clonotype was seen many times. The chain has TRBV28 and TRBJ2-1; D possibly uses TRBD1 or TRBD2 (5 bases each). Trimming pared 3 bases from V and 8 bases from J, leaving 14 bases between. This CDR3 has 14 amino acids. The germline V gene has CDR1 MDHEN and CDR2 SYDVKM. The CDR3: CASSFNGVGDEQFF. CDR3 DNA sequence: TGTGCCAGCAGTTTCAACGGGGTGGGGGATGAGCAGTTCTTC.

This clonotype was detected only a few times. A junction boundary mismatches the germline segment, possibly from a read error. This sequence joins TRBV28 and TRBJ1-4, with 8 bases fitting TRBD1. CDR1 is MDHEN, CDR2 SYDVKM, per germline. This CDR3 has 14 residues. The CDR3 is CASSLGRTGLSSLF. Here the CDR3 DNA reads TGTGCCAGCAGTCTAGGTCGGACAGGGTTGAGTAGTCTTTTT.

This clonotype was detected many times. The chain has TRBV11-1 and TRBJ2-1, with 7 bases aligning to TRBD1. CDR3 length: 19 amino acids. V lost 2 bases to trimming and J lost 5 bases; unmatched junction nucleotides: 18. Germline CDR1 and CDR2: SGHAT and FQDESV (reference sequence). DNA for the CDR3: TGTGCCAGCAGCTTAATTAGGTGGGACAGAAGAAGACACGACAATGAGCAGTTCTTC. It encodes CASSLIRWDRRRHDNEQFF.

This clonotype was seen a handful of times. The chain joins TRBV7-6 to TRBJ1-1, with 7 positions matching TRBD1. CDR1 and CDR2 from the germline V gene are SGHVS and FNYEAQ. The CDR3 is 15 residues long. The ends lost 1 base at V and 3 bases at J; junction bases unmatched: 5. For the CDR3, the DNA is TGTGCCAGCAGCTTAGTAGGGCAGGGGGACACTGAAGCTTTCTTT. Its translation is CASSLVGQGDTEAFF.

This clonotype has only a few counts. CDR3 coding DNA: TGTGCCACCAGCAGAGGGGCATTGGGCAGTGAAGCTTTCTTT. Amino acids: CATSRGALGSEAFF. The chain joins TRBV15 to TRBJ1-1; D is ambiguous. V lost 1 base and J lost 7, with 13 bases in between. The CDR3 extends over 14 amino acids. Germline CDR1 is LNHNV and CDR2 is YYDKDF (reference sequence).

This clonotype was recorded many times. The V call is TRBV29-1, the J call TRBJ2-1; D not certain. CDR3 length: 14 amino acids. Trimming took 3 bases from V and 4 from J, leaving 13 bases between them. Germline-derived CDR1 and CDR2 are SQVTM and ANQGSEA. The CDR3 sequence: CSVEAGIVYNEQFF. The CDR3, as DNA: TGCAGCGTTGAGGCAGGCATCGTTTACAATGAGCAGTTCTTC.

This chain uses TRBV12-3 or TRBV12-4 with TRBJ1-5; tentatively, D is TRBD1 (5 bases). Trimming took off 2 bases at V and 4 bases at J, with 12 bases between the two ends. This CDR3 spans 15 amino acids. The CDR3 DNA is TGTGCCAGCAGTTTACAGGGTGGGAATAATCAGCCCCAGCATTTT. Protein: CASSLQGGNNQPQHF.